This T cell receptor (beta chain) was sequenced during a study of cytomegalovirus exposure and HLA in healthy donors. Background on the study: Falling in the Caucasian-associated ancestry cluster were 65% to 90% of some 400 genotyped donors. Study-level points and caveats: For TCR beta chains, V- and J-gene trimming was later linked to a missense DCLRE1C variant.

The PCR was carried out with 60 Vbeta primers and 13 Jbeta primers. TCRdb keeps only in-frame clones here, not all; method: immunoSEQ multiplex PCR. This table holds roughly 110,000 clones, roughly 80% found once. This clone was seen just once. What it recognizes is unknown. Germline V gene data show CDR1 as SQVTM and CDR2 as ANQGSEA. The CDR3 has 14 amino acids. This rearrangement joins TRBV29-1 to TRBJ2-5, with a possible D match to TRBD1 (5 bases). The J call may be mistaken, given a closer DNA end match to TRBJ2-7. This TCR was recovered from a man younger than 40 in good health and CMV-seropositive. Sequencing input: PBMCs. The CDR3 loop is CSVCQQASSYEQYF. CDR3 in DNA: TGCAGCGTATGCCAACAGGCAAGCTCCTACGAGCAGTACTTC.